The clone carrying this TCR beta chain was counted a few times. The antigen is undetermined. Regarding time point: patch test 2, 6 weeks after DPC sensitization. Treatment defined: therapeutic diphenylcyclopropenone sensitization with weekly scalp DPC. Non-pregnant alopecia patients aged 18 to 70, suitable for DPC therapy. The V gene's germline CDR1 is MGHRA and CDR2 YSYEKL. The CDR3 runs to 16 residues. With V trimmed by 3 bases and J by 2 bases, 9 bases remained unmatched. Each CDR3 protein gets one entry after TCRdb re-called the RACE reads with MiXCR. The sample lists around 67,000 distinct CDR3 sequences; 8.5% were seen once. The data are from a study of human T cells and chemical hapten exposure. Whole-study context: Sensitizing treatment utilized 2% DPC over an approximately 2 cm by approximately 2 cm portion of upper inner arm skin. The patient population, which was mostly female, had alopecia areata, totalis or universalis.

Study observations and caveats: Among expanded TCRs, significantly more large CDR3 similarity clusters formed than among controls.

The specimen comprised whole blood, sampled in connection with sensitization to the hapten diphenylcyclopropenone (DPC). This receptor was obtained from a woman aged 45-60 years with alopecia areata. Some clones in this sample may be carry-over from other donors' samples. V usage is TRBV4-1 and J usage is TRBJ2-7; 8 nucleotides agree with TRBD1. The CDR3 region has the DNA TGCGCCAGCAGCCAGACCGGGACAGGAATTACCTACGAGCAGTACTTC. Protein product: CASSQTGTGITYEQYF.